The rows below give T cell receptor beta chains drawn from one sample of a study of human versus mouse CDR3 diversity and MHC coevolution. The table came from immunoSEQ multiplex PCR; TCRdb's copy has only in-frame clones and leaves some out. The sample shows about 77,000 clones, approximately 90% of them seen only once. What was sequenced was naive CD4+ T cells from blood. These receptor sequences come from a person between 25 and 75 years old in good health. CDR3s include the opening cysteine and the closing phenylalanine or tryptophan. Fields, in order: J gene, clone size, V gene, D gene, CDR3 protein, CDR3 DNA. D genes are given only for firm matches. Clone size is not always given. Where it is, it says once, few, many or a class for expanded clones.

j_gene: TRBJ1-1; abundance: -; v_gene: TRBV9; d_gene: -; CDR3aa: CASSVGGRETEALF; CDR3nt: TGTGCCAGCAGCGTCGGAGGGCGTGAAACTGAAGCTCTCTTT
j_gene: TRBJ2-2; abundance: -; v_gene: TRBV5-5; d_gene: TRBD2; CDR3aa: CASTWGGTGELFF; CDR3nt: TGTGCCAGCACCTGGGGAGGGACCGGGGAGCTGTTTTTT
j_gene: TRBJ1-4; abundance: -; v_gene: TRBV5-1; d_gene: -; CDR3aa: CASRGTPSTNEKLFF; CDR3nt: TGCGCCAGCAGAGGGACACCGTCAACTAATGAAAAACTGTTTTTT
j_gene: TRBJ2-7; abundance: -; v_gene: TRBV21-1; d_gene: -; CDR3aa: CASALAGGPDEQYF; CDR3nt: TGTGCCAGCGCCCTAGCGGGAGGGCCGGACGAGCAGTACTTC
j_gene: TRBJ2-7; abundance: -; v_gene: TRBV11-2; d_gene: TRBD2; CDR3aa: CASSLGLAGNYEQYF; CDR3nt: TGTGCCAGCAGCTTAGGGTTAGCGGGGAACTACGAGCAGTACTTC
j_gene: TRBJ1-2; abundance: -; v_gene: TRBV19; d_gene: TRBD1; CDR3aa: CASSTPGTGGVYTF; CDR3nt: TGTGCCAGTAGTACCCCCGGGACAGGTGGTGTCTACACCTTC
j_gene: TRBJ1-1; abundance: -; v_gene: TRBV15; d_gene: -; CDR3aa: CATREHLNTEAFF; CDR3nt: TGTGCCACCCGTGAACACCTGAACACTGAAGCTTTCTTT
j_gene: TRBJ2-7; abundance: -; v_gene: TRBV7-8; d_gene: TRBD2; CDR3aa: CASSLGGGGRTSYEQYF; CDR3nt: TGTGCCAGCAGCTTAGGGGGGGGAGGAAGGACCTCCTACGAGCAGTACTTC
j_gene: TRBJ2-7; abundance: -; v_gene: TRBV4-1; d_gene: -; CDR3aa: CASSSMGAEQYF; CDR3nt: TGCGCCAGCAGCTCCATGGGCGCCGAGCAGTACTTC
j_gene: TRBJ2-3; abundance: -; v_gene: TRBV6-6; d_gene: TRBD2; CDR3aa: CASSQQYLGGDTQYF; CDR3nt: TGTGCCAGCAGCCAACAGTACTTGGGGGGGGATACGCAGTATTTT
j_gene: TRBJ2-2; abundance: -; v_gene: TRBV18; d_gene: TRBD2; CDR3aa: CASSPPTSGRVTGELFF; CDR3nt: TGTGCCAGCTCGCCACCGACTAGCGGGAGGGTGACCGGGGAGCTGTTTTTT
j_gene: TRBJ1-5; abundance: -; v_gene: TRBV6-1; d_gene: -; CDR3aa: CASSKSPTGNQPQHF; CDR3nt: TGTGCCAGCAGTAAAAGCCCAACGGGCAATCAGCCCCAGCATTTT
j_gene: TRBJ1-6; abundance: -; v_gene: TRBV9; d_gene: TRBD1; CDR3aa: CASSVAGGINSPLHF; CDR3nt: TGTGCCAGCAGCGTGGCAGGGGGTATTAATTCACCCCTCCACTTT
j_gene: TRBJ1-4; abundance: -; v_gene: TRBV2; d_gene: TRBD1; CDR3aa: CASRETGVGEKLFF; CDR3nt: TGTGCCAGCAGGGAGACAGGGGTTGGGGAAAAACTGTTTTTT
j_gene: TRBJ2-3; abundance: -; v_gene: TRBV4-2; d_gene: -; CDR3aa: CASSQVDYSTDTQYF; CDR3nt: TGTGCCAGCAGCCAAGTAGACTACTCCACAGATACGCAGTATTTT
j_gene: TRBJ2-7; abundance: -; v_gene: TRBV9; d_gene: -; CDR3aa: CASSVALGSSYEQYF; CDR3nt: TGTGCCAGCAGCGTAGCTCTAGGGAGCTCCTACGAGCAGTACTTC
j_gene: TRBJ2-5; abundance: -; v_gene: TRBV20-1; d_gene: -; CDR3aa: CSAVIETQYF; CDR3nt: TGCAGTGCTGTAATTGAGACCCAGTACTTC
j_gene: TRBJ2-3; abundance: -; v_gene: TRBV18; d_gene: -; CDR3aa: CASSPGGPSDTQYF; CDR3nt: TGTGCCAGCTCACCAGGGGGCCCCTCGGATACGCAGTATTTT
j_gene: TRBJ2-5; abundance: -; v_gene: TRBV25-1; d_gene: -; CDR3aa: CASSEGAPETQYF; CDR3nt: TGTGCCAGCAGTGAAGGGGCCCCGGAGACCCAGTACTTC
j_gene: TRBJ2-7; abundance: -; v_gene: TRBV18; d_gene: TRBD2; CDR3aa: CASSPILAGGDEQYF; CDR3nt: TGTGCCAGCTCACCTATATTAGCGGGGGGGGACGAGCAGTACTTC
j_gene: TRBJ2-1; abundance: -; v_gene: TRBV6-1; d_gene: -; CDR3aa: CASSEAGGYNEQFF; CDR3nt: TGTGCCAGCAGTGAGGCTGGCGGTTACAATGAGCAGTTCTTC
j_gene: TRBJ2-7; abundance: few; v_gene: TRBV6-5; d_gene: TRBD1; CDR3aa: CASSLGQGVLYEQYF; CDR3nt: TGTGCCAGCAGCCTCGGACAGGGGGTGCTGTACGAGCAGTACTTC